These T cell receptor beta chains were read from a single sample in a study of blood T cells in healthy people across ages. TCRdb passed the 5' RACE reads through MiXCR, listing each CDR3 protein once. The sample yields more than 800,000 distinct CDR3 sequences, 29% seen once. The sequenced sample consisted of blood. The receptors stem from a woman older than 75 in good health. Both conserved end residues are part of each CDR3. A D gene is named only where the DNA matches it firmly. A row's size may be missing; if present it is once, few, many or a size class.

clone_size: many
v_call: TRBV6-1
d_call: -
j_call: TRBJ2-7
cdr3_aa: CASSPRHLRQGGSYEQYF
cdr3_nt: TGTGCCAGCAGTCCGCGACATCTAAGACAGGGAGGGTCCTACGAGCAGTACTTC

clone_size: many
v_call: TRBV12-3/TRBV12-4
d_call: -
j_call: TRBJ2-1
cdr3_aa: CASNRGVYNEQFF
cdr3_nt: TGTGCCAGCAACCGAGGGGTTTACAATGAGCAGTTCTTC

clone_size: many
v_call: TRBV20-1
d_call: TRBD1
j_call: TRBJ2-7
cdr3_aa: CSALGQGAYEQYF
cdr3_nt: TGCAGTGCTCTTGGACAGGGGGCTTACGAGCAGTACTTC

clone_size: -
v_call: TRBV20-1
d_call: TRBD1
j_call: TRBJ2-1
cdr3_aa: CSASLIDRGHRNEQFF
cdr3_nt: TGCAGTGCTAGCCTAATCGACAGGGGGCATCGCAATGAGCAGTTCTTC

clone_size: few
v_call: TRBV20-1
d_call: TRBD2
j_call: TRBJ2-7
cdr3_aa: CSARDLGGSFYEQYF
cdr3_nt: TGCAGTGCTAGAGATCTTGGCGGGAGTTTCTACGAGCAGTACTTC

clone_size: few
v_call: TRBV4-2
d_call: -
j_call: TRBJ1-2
cdr3_aa: CASSRERGSYNYGYTF
cdr3_nt: TGTGCCAGCAGCCGCGAGAGGGGATCCTATAACTATGGCTACACCTTC

clone_size: many
v_call: TRBV20-1
d_call: -
j_call: TRBJ2-3
cdr3_aa: CSPEGRTDTQYF
cdr3_nt: TGCAGTCCGGAGGGGAGGACAGATACGCAGTATTTT

clone_size: -
v_call: TRBV4-1
d_call: TRBD2
j_call: TRBJ2-7
cdr3_aa: CASSRASGGAKVSETRYF
cdr3_nt: TGCGCCAGCAGTCGGGCTAGCGGGGGGGCGAAGGTTTCAGAGACCCGGTACTTC

clone_size: many
v_call: TRBV12-3/TRBV12-4
d_call: -
j_call: TRBJ2-1
cdr3_aa: CASSLVQGGYEQFF
cdr3_nt: TGTGCCAGCAGTTTAGTTCAGGGGGGCTATGAGCAGTTCTTC

clone_size: few
v_call: TRBV12-3/TRBV12-4
d_call: TRBD2
j_call: TRBJ2-3
cdr3_aa: CASSLASGGVSTDTQYF
cdr3_nt: TGTGCCAGCAGTTTAGCCAGCGGGGGGGTTAGCACAGATACGCAGTATTTT

clone_size: few
v_call: TRBV10-1
d_call: -
j_call: TRBJ1-4
cdr3_aa: CASSEGGQFEELFF
cdr3_nt: TGCGCCAGCAGTGAAGGCGGGCAGTTTGAAGAACTGTTTTTT

clone_size: many
v_call: TRBV3-1
d_call: TRBD2
j_call: TRBJ2-7
cdr3_aa: CASSQGGGREQYF
cdr3_nt: TGTGCCAGCAGCCAAGGGGGGGGACGGGAGCAGTACTTC

clone_size: many
v_call: TRBV4-1
d_call: -
j_call: TRBJ2-5
cdr3_aa: CASSQPSETQYF
cdr3_nt: TGCGCCAGCAGCCAACCCAGCGAGACCCAGTACTTC

clone_size: -
v_call: TRBV25-1
d_call: -
j_call: TRBJ2-1
cdr3_aa: CASSKRGAGWNEQFF
cdr3_nt: TGTGCCAGCTCCAAACGTGGGGCGGGTTGGAATGAGCAGTTCTTC

clone_size: many
v_call: TRBV6-2/TRBV6-3
d_call: -
j_call: TRBJ1-5
cdr3_aa: CASSYSTQPQHF
cdr3_nt: TGTGCCAGCAGTTACTCGACGCAGCCCCAGCATTTT

clone_size: many
v_call: TRBV7-2
d_call: TRBD1
j_call: TRBJ2-5
cdr3_aa: CASSRQQGLGETQYF
cdr3_nt: TGTGCCAGCAGCAGACAACAGGGGTTGGGGGAGACCCAGTACTTC

clone_size: few
v_call: TRBV7-9
d_call: -
j_call: TRBJ2-2
cdr3_aa: CASSRDGNTGELFF
cdr3_nt: TGTGCCAGCAGCCGGGACGGGAACACCGGGGAGCTGTTTTTT

clone_size: few
v_call: TRBV2
d_call: -
j_call: TRBJ2-7
cdr3_aa: CASKVDGYEQYF
cdr3_nt: TGTGCCAGCAAGGTGGATGGGTACGAGCAGTACTTC

clone_size: many
v_call: TRBV7-2
d_call: -
j_call: TRBJ2-7
cdr3_aa: CASSAGFQGYEQYF
cdr3_nt: TGTGCCAGCAGCGCAGGGTTTCAGGGCTACGAGCAGTACTTC

clone_size: many
v_call: TRBV6-6
d_call: TRBD2
j_call: TRBJ2-5
cdr3_aa: CASSYVAGTGETQYF
cdr3_nt: TGTGCCAGCAGTTACGTAGCGGGGACGGGAGAGACCCAGTACTTC

clone_size: many
v_call: TRBV12-3/TRBV12-4
d_call: -
j_call: TRBJ1-4
cdr3_aa: CASSLTTGGEKLFF
cdr3_nt: TGTGCCAGCAGTTTAACCACCGGGGGTGAAAAACTGTTTTTT

clone_size: many
v_call: TRBV5-1
d_call: -
j_call: TRBJ1-2
cdr3_aa: CASSLEGPLLGYTF
cdr3_nt: TGCGCCAGCAGCTTGGAGGGGCCACTTTTGGGCTACACCTTC

clone_size: many
v_call: TRBV20-1
d_call: -
j_call: TRBJ2-5
cdr3_aa: CSARGGWRGWGETQYF
cdr3_nt: TGCAGTGCTAGAGGGGGTTGGCGGGGTTGGGGAGAGACCCAGTACTTC

clone_size: many
v_call: TRBV20-1
d_call: -
j_call: TRBJ2-3
cdr3_aa: CSADSGATDTQYF
cdr3_nt: TGCAGTGCTGACTCCGGGGCCACAGATACGCAGTATTTT

clone_size: many
v_call: TRBV27
d_call: -
j_call: TRBJ2-5
cdr3_aa: CASRLGYQETQYF
cdr3_nt: TGTGCCAGCAGACTGGGGTACCAAGAGACCCAGTACTTC

clone_size: many
v_call: TRBV2
d_call: -
j_call: TRBJ2-5
cdr3_aa: CASRLSGAGETQYF
cdr3_nt: TGTGCCAGCAGGTTGTCGGGGGCCGGTGAGACCCAGTACTTC

clone_size: -
v_call: TRBV20-1
d_call: TRBD2
j_call: TRBJ2-1
cdr3_aa: CSALSGGIYNEQFF
cdr3_nt: TGCAGTGCTCTTAGCGGGGGCATCTATAATGAGCAGTTCTTC

clone_size: many
v_call: TRBV5-7
d_call: -
j_call: TRBJ2-7
cdr3_aa: CASSHAPAQRSYEQYF
cdr3_nt: TGTGCCAGCAGCCACGCTCCAGCCCAGAGATCGTACGAGCAGTACTTC

clone_size: many
v_call: TRBV3-1
d_call: TRBD2
j_call: TRBJ2-1
cdr3_aa: CASSPGLARNEQFF
cdr3_nt: TGTGCCAGCAGCCCCGGACTAGCACGCAATGAGCAGTTCTTC

clone_size: many
v_call: TRBV7-2
d_call: -
j_call: TRBJ2-1
cdr3_aa: CASSSQGVEQFF
cdr3_nt: TGTGCCAGCAGCTCACAGGGTGTAGAGCAGTTCTTC

clone_size: -
v_call: TRBV19
d_call: -
j_call: TRBJ1-4
cdr3_aa: CASSISPTVRNEKLFF
cdr3_nt: TGTGCCAGTAGTATAAGCCCGACAGTCAGAAATGAAAAACTGTTTTTT

clone_size: many
v_call: TRBV20-1
d_call: TRBD2
j_call: TRBJ2-3
cdr3_aa: CSATHSVGGRDTQYF
cdr3_nt: TGCAGTGCTACTCATAGCGTGGGGGGGAGGGATACGCAGTATTTT

clone_size: once
v_call: TRBV7-9
d_call: -
j_call: TRBJ1-2
cdr3_aa: CASSFTNNYGYTF
cdr3_nt: TGTGCCAGCAGCTTCACCAATAACTATGGCTACACCTTC

clone_size: -
v_call: TRBV12-3/TRBV12-4
d_call: TRBD1
j_call: TRBJ2-1
cdr3_aa: CASSLEGASYNEQFF
cdr3_nt: TGTGCCAGCAGTTTAGAGGGGGCATCATACAATGAGCAGTTCTTC

clone_size: -
v_call: TRBV3-1
d_call: -
j_call: TRBJ2-2
cdr3_aa: CASSQDQRGLRLFF
cdr3_nt: TGTGCCAGCAGCCAAGATCAACGGGGACTGAGGCTGTTTTTT

clone_size: many
v_call: TRBV27
d_call: TRBD1
j_call: TRBJ1-2
cdr3_aa: CASSDTGGGVYGYTF
cdr3_nt: TGTGCCAGCAGTGATACAGGGGGAGGTGTCTATGGCTACACCTTC

clone_size: many
v_call: TRBV7-2
d_call: -
j_call: TRBJ1-2
cdr3_aa: CASSLYDPGPYGYTF
cdr3_nt: TGTGCCAGCAGCTTATACGACCCAGGGCCCTATGGCTACACCTTC

clone_size: many
v_call: TRBV20-1
d_call: TRBD2
j_call: TRBJ2-1
cdr3_aa: CSAELAGDHNEQFF
cdr3_nt: TGCAGTGCGGAACTAGCGGGGGACCACAATGAGCAGTTCTTC

clone_size: many
v_call: TRBV20-1
d_call: -
j_call: TRBJ2-5
cdr3_aa: CSATPEQETQYF
cdr3_nt: TGCAGTGCAACCCCAGAACAAGAGACCCAGTACTTC

clone_size: many
v_call: TRBV7-2
d_call: -
j_call: TRBJ2-5
cdr3_aa: CASSPPGGVGETQYF
cdr3_nt: TGTGCCAGCAGCCCACCCGGGGGAGTTGGGGAGACCCAGTACTTC

clone_size: few
v_call: TRBV28
d_call: -
j_call: TRBJ2-7
cdr3_aa: CASSSLDPSLYEQYF
cdr3_nt: TGTGCCAGCAGTTCCCTGGACCCTTCCCTGTACGAGCAGTACTTC

clone_size: many
v_call: TRBV28
d_call: -
j_call: TRBJ2-3
cdr3_aa: CASSPNPKPNTDTQYF
cdr3_nt: TGTGCCAGCAGTCCCAACCCTAAACCTAACACAGATACGCAGTATTTT